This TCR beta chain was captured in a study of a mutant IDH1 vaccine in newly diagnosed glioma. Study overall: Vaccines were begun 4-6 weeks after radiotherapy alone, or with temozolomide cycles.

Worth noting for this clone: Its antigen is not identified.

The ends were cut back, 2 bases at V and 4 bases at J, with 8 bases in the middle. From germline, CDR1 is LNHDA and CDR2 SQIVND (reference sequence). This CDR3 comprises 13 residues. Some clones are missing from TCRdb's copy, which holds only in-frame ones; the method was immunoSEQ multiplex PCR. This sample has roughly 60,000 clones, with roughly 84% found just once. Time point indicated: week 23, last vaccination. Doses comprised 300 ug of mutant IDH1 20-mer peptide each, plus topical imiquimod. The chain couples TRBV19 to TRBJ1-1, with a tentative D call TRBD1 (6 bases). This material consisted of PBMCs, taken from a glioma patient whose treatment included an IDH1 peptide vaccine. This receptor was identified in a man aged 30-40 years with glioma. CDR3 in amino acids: CASSIWGATEAFF. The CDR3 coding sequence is TGTGCCAGTAGTATATGGGGGGCCACTGAAGCTTTCTTT.